This T cell receptor (beta chain) was recorded in a study of technical replicates of blood from a few donors. Germline-derived CDR1 and CDR2 are MDHEN and SYDVKM. The CDR3 totals 15 residues. Trimming took 4 bases from V and 3 from J; bases not matched to a gene: 6. Only in-frame clones appear in the TCRdb table, and some are missing; sequencing was by immunoSEQ multiplex PCR. The sample yields roughly 70,000 clones, approximately 94% seen once. This TCR came from a human donor in good health. The specimen was T cells isolated from PBMCs. The genes are TRBV28 and TRBJ2-7; 10 nucleotides agree with TRBD1. CDR3 region: CASSSLGTGVYEQYF. The CDR3 DNA sequence: TGTGCCAGCAGTTCCTTGGGGACAGGGGTCTACGAGCAGTACTTC.